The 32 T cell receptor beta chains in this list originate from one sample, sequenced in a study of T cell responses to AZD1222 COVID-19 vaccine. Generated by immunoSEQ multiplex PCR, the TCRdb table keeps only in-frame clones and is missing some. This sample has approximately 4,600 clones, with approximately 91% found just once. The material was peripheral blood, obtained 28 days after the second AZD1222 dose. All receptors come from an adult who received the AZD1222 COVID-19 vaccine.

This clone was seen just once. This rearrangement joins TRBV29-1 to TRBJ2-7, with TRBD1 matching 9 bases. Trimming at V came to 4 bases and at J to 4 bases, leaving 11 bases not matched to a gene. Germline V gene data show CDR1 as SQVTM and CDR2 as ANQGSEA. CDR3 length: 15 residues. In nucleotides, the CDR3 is TGCAGCGTTGCCACCGCGACAGGGGGGTCGTACGAGCAGTACTTC. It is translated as CSVATATGGSYEQYF.

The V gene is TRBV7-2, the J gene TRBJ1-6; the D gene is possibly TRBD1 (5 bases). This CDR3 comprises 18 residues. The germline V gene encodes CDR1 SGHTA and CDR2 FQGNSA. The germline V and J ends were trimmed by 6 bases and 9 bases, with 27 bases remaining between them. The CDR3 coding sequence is TGTGCCAGCAGTTTAACCCCGGGACGCTTAGATCGAGGTTCACCCCTCCACTTT. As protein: CASSLTPGRLDRGSPLHF.

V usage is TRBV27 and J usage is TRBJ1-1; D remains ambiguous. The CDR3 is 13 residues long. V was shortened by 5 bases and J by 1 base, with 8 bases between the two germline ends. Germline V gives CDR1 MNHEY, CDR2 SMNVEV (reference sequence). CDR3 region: CASSNSWNTEAFF. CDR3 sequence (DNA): TGTGCCAGCAGTAATTCTTGGAACACTGAAGCTTTCTTT.

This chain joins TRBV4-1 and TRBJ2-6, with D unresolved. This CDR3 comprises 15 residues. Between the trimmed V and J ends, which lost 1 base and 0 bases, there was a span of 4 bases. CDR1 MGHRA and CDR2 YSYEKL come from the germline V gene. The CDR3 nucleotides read TGCGCCAGCAGCCAAGGGAGCTCTGGGGCCAACGTCCTGACTTTC. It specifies CASSQGSSGANVLTF.

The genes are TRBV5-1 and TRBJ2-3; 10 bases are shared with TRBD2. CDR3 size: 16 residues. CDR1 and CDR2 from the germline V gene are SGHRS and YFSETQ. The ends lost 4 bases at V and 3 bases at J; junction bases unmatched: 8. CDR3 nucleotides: TGCGCCAGCAGCCCCGCTAGCGGGGGAATAACAGATACGCAGTATTTT. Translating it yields CASSPASGGITDTQYF.

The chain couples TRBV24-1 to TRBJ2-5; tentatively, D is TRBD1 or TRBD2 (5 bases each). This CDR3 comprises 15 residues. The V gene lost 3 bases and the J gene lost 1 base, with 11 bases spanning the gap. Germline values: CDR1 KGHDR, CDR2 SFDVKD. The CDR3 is CATSDLGTAQETQYF. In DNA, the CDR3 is TGTGCCACCAGTGATCTCGGGACGGCCCAAGAGACCCAGTACTTC.

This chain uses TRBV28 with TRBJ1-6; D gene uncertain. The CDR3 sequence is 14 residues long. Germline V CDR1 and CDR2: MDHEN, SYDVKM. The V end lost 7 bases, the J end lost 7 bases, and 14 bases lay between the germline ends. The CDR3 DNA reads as TGTGCCAGCATCGAACGGAGAGGAAATTCACCCCTCCACTTT. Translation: CASIERRGNSPLHF.

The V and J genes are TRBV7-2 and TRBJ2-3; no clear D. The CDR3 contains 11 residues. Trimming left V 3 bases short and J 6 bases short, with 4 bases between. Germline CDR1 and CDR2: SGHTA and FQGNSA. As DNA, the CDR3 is TGTGCCAGCAGCTTCGAGGATACGCAGTATTTT. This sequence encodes CASSFEDTQYF.

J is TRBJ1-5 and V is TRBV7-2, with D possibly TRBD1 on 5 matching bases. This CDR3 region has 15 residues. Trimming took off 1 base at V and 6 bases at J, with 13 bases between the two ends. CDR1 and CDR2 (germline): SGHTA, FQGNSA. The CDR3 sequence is CASSLGGTVSQPQHF. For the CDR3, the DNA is TGTGCCAGCAGCTTAGGGGGGACGGTGAGTCAGCCCCAGCATTTT.

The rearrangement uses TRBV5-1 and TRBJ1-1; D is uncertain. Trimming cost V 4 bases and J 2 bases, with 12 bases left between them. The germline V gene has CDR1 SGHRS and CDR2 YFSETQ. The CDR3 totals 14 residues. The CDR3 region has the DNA TGCGCCAGCAGCCCTCAGATCACAAACACTGAAGCTTTCTTT. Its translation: CASSPQITNTEAFF.

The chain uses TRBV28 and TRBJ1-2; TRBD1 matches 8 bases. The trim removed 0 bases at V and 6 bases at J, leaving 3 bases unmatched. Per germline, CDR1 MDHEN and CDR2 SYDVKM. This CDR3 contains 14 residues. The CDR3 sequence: CASSLWDRVHGYTF. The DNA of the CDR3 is TGTGCCAGCAGTTTATGGGACAGGGTGCATGGCTACACCTTC.

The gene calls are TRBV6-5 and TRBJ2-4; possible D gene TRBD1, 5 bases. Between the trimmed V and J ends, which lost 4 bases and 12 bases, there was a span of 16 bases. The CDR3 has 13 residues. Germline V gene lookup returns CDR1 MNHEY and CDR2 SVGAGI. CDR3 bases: TGTGCCAGCAGTTTCCGACCGGAACAGGCTCAGTACTTC. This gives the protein CASSFRPEQAQYF.

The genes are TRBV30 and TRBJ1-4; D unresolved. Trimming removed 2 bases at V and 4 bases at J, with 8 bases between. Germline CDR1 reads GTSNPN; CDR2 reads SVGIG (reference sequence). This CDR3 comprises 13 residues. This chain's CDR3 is CAWSYGSNEKLFF. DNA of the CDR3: TGTGCCTGGAGTTATGGGAGTAATGAAAAACTGTTTTTT.

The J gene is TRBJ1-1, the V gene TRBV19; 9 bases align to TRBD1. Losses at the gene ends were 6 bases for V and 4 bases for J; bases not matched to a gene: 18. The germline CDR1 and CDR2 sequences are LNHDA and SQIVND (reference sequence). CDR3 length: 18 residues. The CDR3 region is CASRPFGTGRRRSTEAFF. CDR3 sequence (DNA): TGTGCCAGTAGGCCCTTTGGGACAGGGAGGCGGCGGAGCACTGAAGCTTTCTTT.

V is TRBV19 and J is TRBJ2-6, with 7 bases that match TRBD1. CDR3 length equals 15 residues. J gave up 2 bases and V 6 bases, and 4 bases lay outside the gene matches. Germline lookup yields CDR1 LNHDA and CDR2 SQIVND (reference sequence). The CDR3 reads CASSSTGTGANVLTF. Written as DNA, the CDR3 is TGTGCCAGTAGCTCGACAGGGACTGGGGCCAACGTCCTGACTTTC.

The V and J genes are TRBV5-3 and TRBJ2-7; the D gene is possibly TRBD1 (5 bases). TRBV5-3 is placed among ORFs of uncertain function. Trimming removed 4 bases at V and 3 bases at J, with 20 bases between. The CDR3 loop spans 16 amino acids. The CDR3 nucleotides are TGTGCCAGAAGCAGGAATCGACAGCCCCTCCTCTACGAGCAGTACTTC. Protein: CARSRNRQPLLYEQYF.

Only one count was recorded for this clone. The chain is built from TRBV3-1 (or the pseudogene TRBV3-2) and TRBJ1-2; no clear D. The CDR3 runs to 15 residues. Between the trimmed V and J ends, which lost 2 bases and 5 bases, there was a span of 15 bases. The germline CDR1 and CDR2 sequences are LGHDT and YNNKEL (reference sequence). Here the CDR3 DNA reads TGTGCCAGCAGCCAAAGAAGGCCAGAAGAGTATGGCTACACCTTC. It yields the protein CASSQRRPEEYGYTF.

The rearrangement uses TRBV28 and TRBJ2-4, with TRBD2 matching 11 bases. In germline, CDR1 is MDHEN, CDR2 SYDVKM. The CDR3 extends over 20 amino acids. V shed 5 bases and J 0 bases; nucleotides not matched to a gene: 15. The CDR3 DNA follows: TGTGCCAGCAGTCCTTTAGCGGGAGGGGGGAAAAGGATAGCCAAAAACATTCAGTACTTC. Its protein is CASSPLAGGGKRIAKNIQYF.

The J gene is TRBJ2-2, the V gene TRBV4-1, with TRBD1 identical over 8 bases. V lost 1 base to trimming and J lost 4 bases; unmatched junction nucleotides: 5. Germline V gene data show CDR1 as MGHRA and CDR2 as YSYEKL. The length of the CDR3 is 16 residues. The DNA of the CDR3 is TGCGCCAGCAGCCAAGGAGGACAGGGACTCACCGGGGAGCTGTTTTTT. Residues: CASSQGGQGLTGELFF.

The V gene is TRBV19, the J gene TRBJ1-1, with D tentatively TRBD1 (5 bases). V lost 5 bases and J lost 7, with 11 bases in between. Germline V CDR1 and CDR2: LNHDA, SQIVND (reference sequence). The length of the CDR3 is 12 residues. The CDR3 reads CASSFRDREAFF. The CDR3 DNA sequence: TGTGCCAGTAGTTTCCGGGACCGTGAAGCTTTCTTT.

The CDR3, as DNA: TGTGCCAGCAGTGATCGGACAGTACCCTATGGAAACACCATATATTTT. Residues: CASSDRTVPYGNTIYF. The chain has TRBV27 and TRBJ1-3; D possibly corresponds to TRBD1 (6 bases). The ends were cut back, 5 bases at V and 3 bases at J, with 17 bases in the middle. The CDR3 length is 16 residues. Per the germline V gene, CDR1 is MNHEY and CDR2 is SMNVEV (reference sequence).

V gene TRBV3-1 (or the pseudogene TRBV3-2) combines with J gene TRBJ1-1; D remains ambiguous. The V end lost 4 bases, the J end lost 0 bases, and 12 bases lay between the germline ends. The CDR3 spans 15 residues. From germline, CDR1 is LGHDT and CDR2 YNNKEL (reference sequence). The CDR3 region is CASSPSDRLNTEAFF. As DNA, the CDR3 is TGTGCCAGCAGCCCGTCGGACCGCCTGAACACTGAAGCTTTCTTT.

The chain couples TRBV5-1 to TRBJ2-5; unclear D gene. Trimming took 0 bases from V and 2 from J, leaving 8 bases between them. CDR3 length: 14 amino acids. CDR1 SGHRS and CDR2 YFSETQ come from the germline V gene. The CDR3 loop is CASSLGSTQETQYF. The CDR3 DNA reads TGCGCCAGCAGCTTGGGGTCCACACAAGAGACCCAGTACTTC.

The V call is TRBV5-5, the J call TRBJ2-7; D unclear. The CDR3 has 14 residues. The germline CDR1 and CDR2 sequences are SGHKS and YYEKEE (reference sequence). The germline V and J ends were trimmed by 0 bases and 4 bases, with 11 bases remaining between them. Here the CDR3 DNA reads TGTGCCAGCAGCTTGGTTTTGTCTGGTTACGAGCAGTACTTC. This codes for CASSLVLSGYEQYF.

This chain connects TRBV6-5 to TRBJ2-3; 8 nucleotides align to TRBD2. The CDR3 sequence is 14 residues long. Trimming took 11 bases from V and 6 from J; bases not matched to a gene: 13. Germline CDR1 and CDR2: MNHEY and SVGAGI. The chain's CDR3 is CAARTGGLGDTQYF. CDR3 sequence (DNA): TGTGCCGCACGGACGGGGGGGCTTGGGGATACGCAGTATTTT.

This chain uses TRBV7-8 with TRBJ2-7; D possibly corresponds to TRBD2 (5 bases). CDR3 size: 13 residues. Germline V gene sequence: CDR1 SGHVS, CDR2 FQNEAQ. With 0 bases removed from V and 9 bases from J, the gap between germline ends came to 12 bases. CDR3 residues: CASSLAEVTGQYF. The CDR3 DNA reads TGTGCCAGCAGCTTAGCGGAGGTGACGGGGCAGTACTTC.

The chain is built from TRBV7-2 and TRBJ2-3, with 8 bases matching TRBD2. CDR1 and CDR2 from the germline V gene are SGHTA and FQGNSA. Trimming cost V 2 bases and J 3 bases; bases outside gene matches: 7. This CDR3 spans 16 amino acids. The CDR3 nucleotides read TGTGCCAGCAGCTTACAATCCGGGGGGGCAACAGATACGCAGTATTTT. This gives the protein CASSLQSGGATDTQYF.

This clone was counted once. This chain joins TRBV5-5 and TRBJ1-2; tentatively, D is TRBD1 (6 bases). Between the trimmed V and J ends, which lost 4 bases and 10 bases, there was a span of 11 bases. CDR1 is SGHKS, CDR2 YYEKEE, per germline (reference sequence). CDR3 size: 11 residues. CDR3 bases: TGTGCCAGCAGCGATTACAGGGTCTACACCTTC. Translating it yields CASSDYRVYTF.

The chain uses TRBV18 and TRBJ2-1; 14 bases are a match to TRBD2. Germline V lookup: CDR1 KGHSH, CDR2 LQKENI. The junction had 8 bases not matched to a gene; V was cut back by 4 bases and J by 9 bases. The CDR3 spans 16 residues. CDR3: CASSRGTSGSLGEQFF. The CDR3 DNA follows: TGTGCCAGCTCACGGGGGACTAGCGGGAGTTTGGGTGAGCAGTTCTTC.

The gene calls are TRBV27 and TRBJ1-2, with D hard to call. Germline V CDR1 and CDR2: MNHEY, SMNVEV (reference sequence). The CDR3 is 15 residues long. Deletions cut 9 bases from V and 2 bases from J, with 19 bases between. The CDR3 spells CASGPGGRLNYGYTF. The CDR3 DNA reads TGTGCCAGTGGACCAGGAGGGCGTCTGAACTATGGCTACACCTTC.

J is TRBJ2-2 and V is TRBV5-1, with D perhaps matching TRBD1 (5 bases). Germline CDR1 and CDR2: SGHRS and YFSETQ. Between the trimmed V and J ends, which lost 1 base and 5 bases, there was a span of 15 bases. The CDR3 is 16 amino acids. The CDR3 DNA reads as TGCGCCAGCAGCTTGTTGCATGGGCAGGGAACCGGGGAGCTGTTTTTT. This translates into CASSLLHGQGTGELFF.

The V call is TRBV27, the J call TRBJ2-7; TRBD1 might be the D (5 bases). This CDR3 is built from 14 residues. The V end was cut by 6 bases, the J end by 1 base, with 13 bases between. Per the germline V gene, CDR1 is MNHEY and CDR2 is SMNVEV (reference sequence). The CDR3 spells CASSPTTASYEQYF. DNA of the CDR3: TGTGCCAGCAGCCCAACGACAGCATCCTACGAGCAGTACTTC.